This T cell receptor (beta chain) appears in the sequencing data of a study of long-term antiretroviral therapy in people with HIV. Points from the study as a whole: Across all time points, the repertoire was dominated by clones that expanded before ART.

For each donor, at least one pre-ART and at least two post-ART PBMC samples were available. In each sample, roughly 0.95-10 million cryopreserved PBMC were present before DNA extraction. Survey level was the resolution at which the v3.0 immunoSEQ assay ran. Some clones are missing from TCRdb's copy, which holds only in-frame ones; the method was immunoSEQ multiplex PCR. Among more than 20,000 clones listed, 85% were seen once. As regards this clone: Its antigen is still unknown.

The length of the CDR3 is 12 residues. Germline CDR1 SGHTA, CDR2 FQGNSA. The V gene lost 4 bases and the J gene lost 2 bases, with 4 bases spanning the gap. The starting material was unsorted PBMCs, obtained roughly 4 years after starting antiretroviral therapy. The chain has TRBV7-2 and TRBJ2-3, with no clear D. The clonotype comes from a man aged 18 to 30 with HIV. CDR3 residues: CASSSYTDTQYF. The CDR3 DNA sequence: TGTGCCAGCAGCTCCTACACAGATACGCAGTATTTT.